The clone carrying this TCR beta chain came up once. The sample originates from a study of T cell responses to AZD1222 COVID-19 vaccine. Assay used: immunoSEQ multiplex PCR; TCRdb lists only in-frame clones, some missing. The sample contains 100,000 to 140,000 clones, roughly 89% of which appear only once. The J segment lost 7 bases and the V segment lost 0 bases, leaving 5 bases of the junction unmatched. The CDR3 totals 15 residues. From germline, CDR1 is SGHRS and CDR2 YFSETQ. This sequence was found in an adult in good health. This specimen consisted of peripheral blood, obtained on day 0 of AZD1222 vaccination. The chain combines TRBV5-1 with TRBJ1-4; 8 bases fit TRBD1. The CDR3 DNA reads TGCGCCAGCAGCTTGGTCAGGGGGCAGGGTGAAAAACTGTTTTTT. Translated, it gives CASSLVRGQGEKLFF.